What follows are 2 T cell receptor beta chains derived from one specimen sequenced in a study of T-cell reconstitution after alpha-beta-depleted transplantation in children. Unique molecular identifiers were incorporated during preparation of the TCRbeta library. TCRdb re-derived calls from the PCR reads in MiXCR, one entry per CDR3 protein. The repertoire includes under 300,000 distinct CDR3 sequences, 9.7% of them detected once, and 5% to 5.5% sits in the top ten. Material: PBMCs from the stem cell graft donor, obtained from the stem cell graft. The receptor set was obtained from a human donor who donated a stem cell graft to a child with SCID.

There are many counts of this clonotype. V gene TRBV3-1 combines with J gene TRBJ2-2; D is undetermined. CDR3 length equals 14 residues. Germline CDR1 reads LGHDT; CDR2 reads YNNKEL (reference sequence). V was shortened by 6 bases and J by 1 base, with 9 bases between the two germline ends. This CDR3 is CASRVRRNTGELFF. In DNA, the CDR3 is TGTGCCAGCAGGGTTAGGAGGAACACCGGGGAGCTGTTTTTT.

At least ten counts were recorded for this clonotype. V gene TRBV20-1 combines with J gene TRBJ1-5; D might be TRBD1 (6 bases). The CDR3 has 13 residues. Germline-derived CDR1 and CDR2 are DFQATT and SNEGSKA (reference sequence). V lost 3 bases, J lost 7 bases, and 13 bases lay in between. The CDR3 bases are TGCAGTGCTAGGGCGGGGGGCGGACAGCCCCAGCATTTT. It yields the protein CSARAGGGQPQHF.